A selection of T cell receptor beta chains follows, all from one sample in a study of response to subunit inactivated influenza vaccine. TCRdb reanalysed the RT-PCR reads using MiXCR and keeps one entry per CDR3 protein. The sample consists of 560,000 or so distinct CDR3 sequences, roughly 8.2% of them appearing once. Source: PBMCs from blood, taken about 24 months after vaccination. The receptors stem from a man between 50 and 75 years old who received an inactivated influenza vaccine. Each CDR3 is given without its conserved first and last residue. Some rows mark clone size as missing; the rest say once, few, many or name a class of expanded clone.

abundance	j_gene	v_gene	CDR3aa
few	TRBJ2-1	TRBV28	ASSLSSGSGNEQF
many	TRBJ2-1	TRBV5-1	ASSFTGQGANEQF
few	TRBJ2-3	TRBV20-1	SARDHQREAYTDTQY
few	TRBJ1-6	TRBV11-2	ASSLEFSGSSPLH
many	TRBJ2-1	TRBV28	ASSGLAGGRRLSSYNEQF
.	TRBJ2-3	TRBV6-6	ASRNPWTDTQY
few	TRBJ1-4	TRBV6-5	ASSYRGKSEKLF
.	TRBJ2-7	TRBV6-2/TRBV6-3	ASSRIRYLDGDEQY
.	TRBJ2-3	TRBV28	ASSLWGLAGPTDTQY
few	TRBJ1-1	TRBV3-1	ASSRGQLMNTEAF
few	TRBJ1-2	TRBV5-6	ASSFETSGGFGYT
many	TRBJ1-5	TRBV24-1	ATSEPGFNQPQH
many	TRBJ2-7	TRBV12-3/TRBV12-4	ASSFELASYEQY
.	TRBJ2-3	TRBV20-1	SARDGSVSSTDTQY
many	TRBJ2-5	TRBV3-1	ASSQEPSGVGQETQY
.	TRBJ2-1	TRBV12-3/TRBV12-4	ASSTGLDYNEQF
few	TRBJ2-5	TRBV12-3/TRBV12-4	ASSLSGGAGETQY
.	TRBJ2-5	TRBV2	ASSVDGRYQETQY
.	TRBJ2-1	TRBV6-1	ASTAPFRDEQF
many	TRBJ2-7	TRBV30	AWSAGISLWDEQY
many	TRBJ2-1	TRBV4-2	ASSQELDLNSDEQF
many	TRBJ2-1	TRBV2	ASTKMTVNEQF
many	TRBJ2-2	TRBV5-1	ASTELGQGSTGELF
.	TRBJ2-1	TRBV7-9	ASSFLWDNNEQF
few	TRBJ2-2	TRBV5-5	ASSWDANTGELF
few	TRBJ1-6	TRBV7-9	ASSDREFYSPLH
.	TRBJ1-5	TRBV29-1	SVVGYSGQPQH
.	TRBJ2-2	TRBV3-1	ASSQVRYLTGGAPGELF
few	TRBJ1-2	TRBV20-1	SARGGGFYGYT
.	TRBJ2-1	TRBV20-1	SARDRTGGLNEQF
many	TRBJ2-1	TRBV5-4	ASSPGTSPLEQF
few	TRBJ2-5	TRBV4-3	ASSQDWGGQETQY
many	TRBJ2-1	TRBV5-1	ASSPSGTGGYNEQF
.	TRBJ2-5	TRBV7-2	ASSLEGEAWETQY
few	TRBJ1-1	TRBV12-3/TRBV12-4	ASSLGNRGLVAAF
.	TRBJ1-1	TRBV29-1	SVGQDTEAF
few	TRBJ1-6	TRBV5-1	ASSQSGQGSPLH
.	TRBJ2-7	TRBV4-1	ASSRERTAEREQY
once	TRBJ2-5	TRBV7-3	ASSRGGRGLRETQY
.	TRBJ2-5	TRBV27	ASSTGGAGETQY
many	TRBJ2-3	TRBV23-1	ASSRGPDTQY
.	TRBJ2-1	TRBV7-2	ASRYNTGLGNEQF
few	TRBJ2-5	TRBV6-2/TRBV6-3	ASRDRLAGQETQY
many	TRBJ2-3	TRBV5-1	ASSADRATDTQY
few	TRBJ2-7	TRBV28	ASTSAPPNPYEQY
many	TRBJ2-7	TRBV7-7	ASSLEGGSSYEQY
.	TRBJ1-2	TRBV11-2	ASSLDLVTAYGYT
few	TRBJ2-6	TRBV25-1	ASSDGTGTSGANVLT
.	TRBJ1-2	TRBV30	AWSDLQGNVYGYT
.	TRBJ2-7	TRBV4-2	ASSPTTQDYEQY
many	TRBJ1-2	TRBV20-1	SAGQDNYGYT
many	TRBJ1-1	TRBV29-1	SGRTGLDTEAF
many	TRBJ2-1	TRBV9	ASSAAIFEGGISYNEQF
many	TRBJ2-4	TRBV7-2	ASSLAGNIQY
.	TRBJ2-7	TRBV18	ASSPNRGPAYEQY
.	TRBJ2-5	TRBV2	ASSLTTSRETQY
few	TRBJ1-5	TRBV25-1	ASSAKGPGNQPQH
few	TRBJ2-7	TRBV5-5	ASTRLGMGFDEQY
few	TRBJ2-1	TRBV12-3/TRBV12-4	ATKDSYNEQF